A few counts support the clone carrying this T cell receptor (beta chain). Its antigen is unknown. Per germline, CDR1 SSHAT and CDR2 FNYEAQ (reference sequence). The CDR3 spans 13 residues. With 3 bases clipped from V and 5 bases from J, the junction kept 0 bases outside the gene matches. These data belong to a study of shared clonotypes between healthy human individuals. Study outcomes and limitations: Between several donors, naive CD4 clonotypes were shared at a level of about 5%.

Sorted-subset replicate PCR reactions contained 150 to 200 ng DNA, corresponding to about 30,000 T cell genomes. Assay: immunoSEQ multiplex PCR; the TCRdb copy retains only in-frame clones and omits some. The sample lists more than 400,000 clones; about 96% were seen once. Sequencing input: naive CD4+ T cells sorted from blood. Specified subset: CD45RA+ positively selected. V and J are TRBV7-7 and TRBJ1-5, with 8 bases that match TRBD1. The clonotype comes from a woman younger than 45 in good health. DNA for the CDR3: TGTGCCAGCAGCTTGGACAGGGATCAGCCCCAGCATTTT. Residues: CASSLDRDQPQHF.